This TCR beta chain originates from a study of blood T cell repertoires in COVID-19. The overall study: Researchers got acute and convalescent COVID-19 samples from the United States, Italy and Spain. PBMCs, B-cell-depleted T cells, or T cells provided the cDNA or gDNA that made up the material.

Sequencing used immunoSEQ multiplex PCR; TCRdb keeps in-frame clones, though not all of them. The profile shows around 200,000 clones, roughly 84% of them singletons. The CDR3 consists of 17 residues. CDR1 and CDR2 from the germline V gene are SGDLS and YYNGEE. Losses at the gene ends were 4 bases for V and 2 bases for J; bases not matched to a gene: 12. The TCR sequence derives from a woman of 80 years or more with acute or convalescent COVID-19. Sequenced input: peripheral blood. The V call is TRBV9, the J call TRBJ1-2; 9 bases line up with TRBD1. CDR3 sequence: CASSPGHRGLPNYGYTF. The CDR3 DNA follows: TGTGCCAGCAGCCCAGGCCACAGGGGGCTTCCCAACTATGGCTACACCTTC.